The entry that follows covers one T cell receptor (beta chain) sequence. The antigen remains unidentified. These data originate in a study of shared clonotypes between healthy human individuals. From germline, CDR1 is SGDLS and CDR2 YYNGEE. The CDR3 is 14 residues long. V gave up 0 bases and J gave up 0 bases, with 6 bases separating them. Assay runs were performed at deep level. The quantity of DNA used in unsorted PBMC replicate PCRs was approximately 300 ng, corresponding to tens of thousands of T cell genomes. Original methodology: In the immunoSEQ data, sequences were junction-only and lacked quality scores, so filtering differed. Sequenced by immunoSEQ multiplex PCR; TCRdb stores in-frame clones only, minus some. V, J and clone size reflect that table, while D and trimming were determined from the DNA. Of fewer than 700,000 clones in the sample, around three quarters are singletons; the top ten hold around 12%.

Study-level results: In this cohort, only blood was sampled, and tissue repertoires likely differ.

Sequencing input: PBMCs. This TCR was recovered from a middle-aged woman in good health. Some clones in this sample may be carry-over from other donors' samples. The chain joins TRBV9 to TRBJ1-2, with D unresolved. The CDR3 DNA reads TGTGCCAGCAGCGTAGGAGGGTCTAACTATGGCTACACCTTC. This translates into CASSVGGSNYGYTF.